The 7 T cell receptor beta chains in this list originate from one sample, sequenced in a study of T cell changes during pregnancy in multiple sclerosis. Produced via immunoSEQ multiplex PCR; TCRdb's table is partial and in-frame only. Seen here are some 36,000 clones, 90% to 95% observed once, and the top ten hold around 0.4%. The source material was CD4+ T cells from peripheral blood mononuclear cells, sampled in the second trimester of pregnancy. Receptor source: a female donor with multiple sclerosis, enrolled in a pregnancy study.

This clone was counted between two and nine times. V usage is TRBV6-1 and J usage is TRBJ2-1; D might be TRBD2 (6 bases). Germline values: CDR1 MNHNS, CDR2 SASEGT. This CDR3 spans 12 amino acids. The CDR3 reads CAVASANNEQFF. In DNA form, the CDR3 reads TGTGCGGTAGCTAGCGCCAACAATGAGCAGTTCTTC.

The chain has TRBV19 and TRBJ2-1; the match to TRBD1 covers 10 bases. From germline, CDR1 is LNHDA and CDR2 SQIVND (reference sequence). This CDR3 is built from 15 residues. V was pared by 4 bases and J by 9 bases, with 9 bases of the junction left unmatched. The DNA of the CDR3 is TGTGCCAGTAGTACTCCGGGACAGGGGAGGTTTGAGCAGTTCTTC. This encodes CASSTPGQGRFEQFF.

The chain employs TRBV7-2 and TRBJ2-1, with D uncertain. This CDR3 spans 15 amino acids. V shed 5 bases and J shed 0 bases, with 11 bases lying between them. From germline, CDR1 is SGHTA and CDR2 FQGNSA. CDR3 protein: CASSREDFSYNEQFF. CDR3 nucleotides: TGTGCCAGCAGCCGTGAGGATTTCTCCTACAATGAGCAGTTCTTC.

The rearrangement links TRBV7-9 to TRBJ1-3; D is uncertain. Germline lookup yields CDR1 SEHNR and CDR2 FQNEAQ (reference sequence). V shed 3 bases and J shed 0 bases, with 6 bases lying between them. The CDR3 loop spans 14 amino acids. This CDR3 reads CASSFILSGNTIYF. CDR3 bases: TGTGCCAGCAGCTTCATACTCTCTGGAAACACCATATATTTT.

The gene calls are TRBV19 and TRBJ2-3; TRBD2 agrees at 14 bases. V shed 5 bases and J 4 bases; nucleotides not matched to a gene: 5. Looked up from germline, CDR1 is LNHDA and CDR2 is SQIVND (reference sequence). There are 16 residues in the CDR3. The CDR3 spells CASSPRLAGGADTQYF. The CDR3 DNA reads as TGTGCCAGTAGTCCCCGACTAGCGGGAGGGGCAGATACGCAGTATTTT.

The chain has TRBV6-6 and TRBJ1-2, with a weak D call TRBD1 (5 bases). CDR3 length equals 13 residues. Germline-derived CDR1 and CDR2 are MNHNY and SVGAGI (reference sequence). V was pared by 4 bases and J by 5 bases, with 11 bases between. The CDR3 protein is CASSSSGDYGYTF. The CDR3 region has the DNA TGTGCCAGCAGTTCGTCGGGGGATTATGGCTACACCTTC.

The chain employs TRBV11-1 and TRBJ2-5; TRBD2 matches at 9 bases. V was clipped by 5 bases and J by 0 bases; unmatched bases: 1. Germline values: CDR1 SGHAT, CDR2 FQDESV (reference sequence). There are 14 residues in the CDR3. CDR3: CASSRTSDQETQYF. Written as DNA, the CDR3 is TGTGCCAGCAGCCGGACTAGCGACCAAGAGACCCAGTACTTC. The full variable domain, with the rest looked up from reference TRBV11-1 and TRBJ2-5, is EAEVAQSPRYKITEKSQAVAFWCDPISGHATLYWYRQILGQGPELLVQFQDESVVDDSQLPKDRFSAERLKGVDSTLKIQPAELGDSAMYLCASSRTSDQETQYFGPGTRLLVL.